The 27 T cell receptor beta chains listed next were all sequenced from one sample in a study of blood T cell repertoires in COVID-19. Profiled with immunoSEQ multiplex PCR; TCRdb holds only in-frame clones, not every one. Of about 220,000 clones listed, about 82% are singletons. The sequenced sample was peripheral blood. Source of these receptors: a woman between 65 and 79 years old with COVID-19, enrolled during active disease.

V usage is TRBV4-3 and J usage is TRBJ2-3, with TRBD1 identical over 8 bases. The V and J ends lost 4 bases and 6 bases, in that order; junction bases with no gene match: 6. This CDR3 comprises 14 residues. Germline V gene sequence: CDR1 LGHNA, CDR2 YSLEER. The CDR3 here is CASSRDRGTDTQYF. In nucleotides, the CDR3 is TGCGCCAGCAGCCGAGACAGGGGAACCGATACGCAGTATTTT.

To note about this clone: The sample holds other DNA sequences that translate to the same CDR3. The V gene is TRBV7-2, the J gene TRBJ1-2; D perhaps matches TRBD1 (5 bases). The CDR3 is 14 residues long. The V end lost 1 base, the J end lost 1 base, and 7 bases lay between the germline ends. Germline values: CDR1 SGHTA, CDR2 FQGNSA. Here the CDR3 DNA reads TGTGCCAGCAGCTTAGGGCAGGGTAACTATGGCTACACCTTC. This codes for CASSLGQGNYGYTF.

This clone appeared once. This chain links TRBV3-1 (or the pseudogene TRBV3-2) with TRBJ2-7; 8 nucleotides align to TRBD2. V lost 1 base to trimming and J lost 1 base; unmatched junction nucleotides: 3. CDR1 is LGHDT and CDR2 is YNNKEL in the germline V gene (reference sequence). The CDR3 consists of 15 residues. CDR3 DNA sequence: TGTGCCAGCAGCCAAGGCTCGGGAGGGTCCTACGAGCAGTACTTC. Amino acid sequence: CASSQGSGGSYEQYF.

The chain's CDR3 is CASSPPGGKAGNTIYF. CDR3 bases: TGTGCCAGCTCACCACCGGGAGGGAAGGCTGGAAACACCATATATTTT. The gene calls are TRBV18 and TRBJ1-3; no firm D call. Germline assignment: CDR1 KGHSH and CDR2 LQKENI. CDR3 length equals 16 residues. V was shortened by 0 bases and J by 2 bases, with 11 bases between the two germline ends.

V and J are TRBV28 and TRBJ2-7; the D is unclear. With 4 bases removed from V and 2 bases from J, the gap between germline ends came to 9 bases. The CDR3 length is 13 residues. CDR1 MDHEN and CDR2 SYDVKM come from the germline V gene. The DNA for the CDR3 is TGTGCCAGCAGTTACGCGAAAACCTACGAGCAGTACTTC. This gives the protein CASSYAKTYEQYF.

CDR3 region: CASSFGPSTGNQPQHF. Here the CDR3 DNA reads TGTGCCAGCAGCTTTGGTCCCTCTACGGGCAATCAGCCCCAGCATTTT. The V call is TRBV7-9, the J call TRBJ1-5; D remains ambiguous. This CDR3 is built from 16 residues. Per germline, CDR1 SEHNR and CDR2 FQNEAQ (reference sequence). V gave up 3 bases and J gave up 2 bases, with 14 bases separating them.

The chain links TRBV19 to TRBJ2-5; D perhaps matches TRBD1 (6 bases). The CDR3 contains 16 residues. V was trimmed by 3 bases and J by 5 bases, leaving 19 bases between them. Per the germline V gene, CDR1 is LNHDA and CDR2 is SQIVND (reference sequence). The CDR3 DNA sequence: TGTGCCAGTAGTATTTTGGGGGCCAATCCCCCTGAGACCCAGTACTTC. This gives the protein CASSILGANPPETQYF.

This clone was found a few times. This chain links TRBV11-2 with TRBJ2-7; 8 nucleotides align to TRBD2. The V segment lost 3 bases and the J segment 5 bases; nucleotides outside the gene matches: 6. The CDR3 sequence is 14 residues long. The germline V gene encodes CDR1 SGHAT and CDR2 FQNNGV. DNA of the CDR3: TGTGCCAGCAGCTTGGGAGGGACTAGAGACGAGCAGTACTTC. Translation: CASSLGGTRDEQYF.

The chain links TRBV15 to TRBJ1-2; D is perhaps TRBD1 (6 bases). V was trimmed by 5 bases and J by 0 bases, leaving 19 bases between them. Looked up from germline, CDR1 is LNHNV and CDR2 is YYDKDF (reference sequence). CDR3 length: 17 amino acids. Here the CDR3 DNA reads TGTGCCACCAGCCAACTCGGCAGGGGACAAGCTAACTATGGCTACACCTTC. Its protein is CATSQLGRGQANYGYTF.

The chain is built from TRBV16 and TRBJ2-1, with 7 bases identical to TRBD1. With 4 bases clipped from V and 4 bases from J, the junction kept 7 bases outside the gene matches. The CDR3 has 15 amino acids. Germline V gene sequence: CDR1 KGHSY, CDR2 FQNENV. CDR3 in DNA: TGTGCCAGCAGCCCCCGACAGGGTGGATACAATGAGCAGTTCTTC. Its translation is CASSPRQGGYNEQFF.

The CDR3 loop is CASKEGANGYTF. The DNA of the CDR3 is TGTGCCAGCAAGGAGGGGGCGAATGGCTACACCTTC. The V gene is TRBV27, the J gene TRBJ1-2; 7 bases align to TRBD1. CDR3 length equals 12 residues. J lost 6 bases, V lost 7 bases, and 5 bases had no gene match. The V gene's germline CDR1 is MNHEY and CDR2 SMNVEV (reference sequence).

This chain links TRBV5-6 with TRBJ1-1, with a possible D match to TRBD1 (6 bases). This CDR3 region has 13 residues. V lost 4 bases, J lost 4 bases, and 11 bases lay in between. The germline gives CDR1 SGHDT, CDR2 YYEEEE. CDR3 residues: CASSTVGATEAFF. CDR3 bases: TGTGCCAGCAGCACGGTGGGGGCCACTGAAGCTTTCTTT.

The chain couples TRBV19 to TRBJ1-4; tentative D call: TRBD1 (5 bases). From germline, CDR1 is LNHDA and CDR2 SQIVND (reference sequence). V lost 5 bases and J lost 2, with 12 bases in between. This CDR3 has 15 amino acids. In DNA, the CDR3 is TGTGCCAGTAGTGGAATTGGACACACTAATGAAAAACTGTTTTTT. Translating it yields CASSGIGHTNEKLFF.

The gene calls are TRBV4-1 and TRBJ1-2; no clear D gene. This CDR3 has 15 residues. The germline CDR1 and CDR2 sequences are MGHRA and YSYEKL. V dropped 1 base and J dropped 1 base, with 10 bases sitting between them. CDR3 sequence (DNA): TGCGCCAGCAGCCAAGTGGGAGAAATTAACTATGGCTACACCTTC. This codes for CASSQVGEINYGYTF.

A remark on this clone: The same CDR3 can be traced to other DNA sequences in this sample. The chain employs TRBV5-6 and TRBJ1-2, with unresolved D. Germline CDR1 SGHDT, CDR2 YYEEEE. CDR3 size: 13 residues. Trimming removed 4 bases at V and 2 bases at J, with 9 bases between. Here the CDR3 DNA reads TGTGCCAGCAGCCTGGGAGGCAACTATGGCTACACCTTC. Translating it yields CASSLGGNYGYTF.

The V gene is TRBV2, the J gene TRBJ1-5, with 7 bases identical to TRBD1. With V trimmed by 4 bases and J by 5 bases, 11 bases remained unmatched. This CDR3 spans 16 amino acids. Germline V gene data show CDR1 as SNHLY and CDR2 as FYNNEI. The CDR3 here is CASSATGLRFDQPQHF. DNA for the CDR3: TGTGCCAGCAGTGCGACAGGGTTGCGTTTTGATCAGCCCCAGCATTTT.

The rearrangement links TRBV6-5 to TRBJ2-1, with 9 nucleotides matching TRBD2. The CDR3 runs to 14 residues. Looked up from germline, CDR1 is MNHEY and CDR2 is SVGAGI. Germline trimming cut 2 bases from V and 10 bases from J; bases unmatched to any gene: 6. CDR3 loop: CASSYGGLAREQFF. CDR3 in DNA: TGTGCCAGCAGTTACGGGGGACTAGCCCGCGAGCAGTTCTTC.

V gene TRBV4-2 combines with J gene TRBJ1-3, with D perhaps TRBD1 (6 bases). V lost 5 bases and J lost 0, with 14 bases in between. The germline gives CDR1 LGHNA, CDR2 YNFKEQ. The CDR3 contains 16 residues. CDR3 nucleotide sequence: TGTGCCAGCAGCAAAGGAGACAGGAGCTCTGGAAACACCATATATTTT. Translated: CASSKGDRSSGNTIYF.

This clone was seen a handful of times. This sequence joins TRBV6-5 and TRBJ1-5, with D tentatively TRBD1 (6 bases). Germline V gene sequence: CDR1 MNHEY, CDR2 SVGAGI. This CDR3 region has 13 residues. V was clipped by 5 bases and J by 4 bases, with 9 bases between them. The CDR3 DNA reads as TGTGCCAGCAGTAACGGACAGAATCAGCCCCAGCATTTT. This gives the protein CASSNGQNQPQHF.

The V and J genes are TRBV19 and TRBJ2-2, with a weak D call TRBD1 (6 bases). Per the germline V gene, CDR1 is LNHDA and CDR2 is SQIVND (reference sequence). This CDR3 contains 15 residues. Trimming took off 5 bases at V and 3 bases at J, with 13 bases between the two ends. CDR3 region: CASSPGHLDTGELFF. CDR3 nucleotides: TGTGCCAGTAGTCCGGGACACCTGGACACCGGGGAGCTGTTTTTT.

The CDR3: CATSDSISNYGYTF. CDR3 in DNA: TGTGCCACCAGTGATTCTATTTCTAACTATGGCTACACCTTC. V and J are TRBV24-1 and TRBJ1-2, with D hard to call. CDR1 and CDR2 (germline): KGHDR, SFDVKD. V was cut by 2 bases and J by 0 bases, with 6 bases left in between. The CDR3 totals 14 residues.

The gene calls are TRBV18 and TRBJ1-1; tentatively, D is TRBD1 (6 bases). CDR3 size: 15 residues. CDR1 KGHSH and CDR2 LQKENI come from the germline V gene. With 3 bases removed from V and 6 bases from J, the gap between germline ends came to 17 bases. The CDR3 loop reads CASSPTDQGLSEAFF. Written as DNA, the CDR3 is TGTGCCAGCTCACCGACCGACCAGGGGCTTTCTGAAGCTTTCTTT.

V is TRBV19 and J is TRBJ1-2, with D possibly being TRBD1 (6 bases). The CDR3 totals 15 residues. Trimming shortened V by 3 bases and J by 6 bases, and 17 bases separated the two germline ends. From germline, CDR1 is LNHDA and CDR2 SQIVND (reference sequence). CDR3 region: CASSMRGWGQNGYTF. CDR3 DNA sequence: TGTGCCAGTAGTATGAGAGGGTGGGGGCAGAATGGCTACACCTTC. Variable domain in full (rest from reference TRBV19 and TRBJ1-2): DGGITQSPKYLFRKEGQNVTLSCEQNLNHDAMYWYRQDPGQGLRLIYYSQIVNDFQKGDIAEGYSVSREKKESFPLTVTSAQKNPTAFYLCASSMRGWGQNGYTFGSGTRLTVV.

The chain recombines TRBV10-1 with TRBJ2-7; 8 nucleotides match TRBD2. The germline V gene encodes CDR1 WNHNN and CDR2 SYGVQD (reference sequence). The trim removed 2 bases at V and 2 bases at J, leaving 17 bases unmatched. The CDR3 consists of 19 residues. CDR3 protein: CASSEGVKDERRGAYEQYF. CDR3 in DNA: TGCGCCAGCAGTGAGGGTGTTAAAGACGAGCGGCGGGGGGCCTACGAGCAGTACTTC.

This chain joins TRBV4-1 and TRBJ2-5; 8 bases match TRBD2. The CDR3 runs 16 residues. The V segment lost 8 bases and the J segment 1 base; nucleotides outside the gene matches: 12. The germline gives CDR1 MGHRA, CDR2 YSYEKL. In nucleotides, the CDR3 is TGCGCCAGCCGGTGGAATCCGGCGGGGGGCCAAGAGACCCAGTACTTC. Translating it yields CASRWNPAGGQETQYF.

The gene calls are TRBV5-4 and TRBJ2-7; 8 nucleotides align to TRBD2. Germline V gene sequence: CDR1 SGHNT, CDR2 YYREEE (reference sequence). V shed 4 bases and J 1 base; nucleotides not matched to a gene: 10. The CDR3 runs to 16 residues. CDR3 in DNA: TGTGCCAGCAGCACCTCCGGGGGGGGGCAATCCTACGAGCAGTACTTC. Translated: CASSTSGGGQSYEQYF.

CDR3 DNA: TGTGCCAGCAGTGGGACAGGGGCTCTTGGAGCTTTCTTT. It is translated as CASSGTGALGAFF. This rearrangement joins TRBV2 to TRBJ1-1; TRBD1 agrees at 9 bases. J was trimmed by 10 bases and V by 4 bases; bases with no gene match: 7. The CDR3 totals 13 residues. CDR1 is SNHLY, CDR2 FYNNEI, per germline.